Following are 27 T cell receptor beta chains from one sample sequenced in a study of blood T cell repertoires in COVID-19 (dated by TCRdb to about 2020). Preparation of the library involved the immunoSEQ multiplex PCR assay. TCRdb re-hosts the immuneACCESS table, in-frame sequences only. Its copies lack some clones; in the studies checked, an unresolved V gene accounts for under half of them, and the cause for the rest is not known. Present in this sample are approximately 86,000 clones, approximately 80% of which were seen just once. Approximately 10% of the sample rests with the top ten. Sequencing input: peripheral blood. The receptor set was obtained from a woman between 65 and 79 years old with acute or convalescent COVID-19.

The chain employs TRBV6-2 or TRBV6-3 and TRBJ2-2; the D gene is possibly TRBD1 (5 bases). Germline V gene lookup returns CDR1 MNHEY and CDR2 SVGEGT. Trimming removed 0 bases from V and 6 bases from J, with 8 bases in between. The CDR3 loop spans 14 amino acids. The CDR3 loop reads CASSYSWGAGELFF. CDR3 in DNA: TGTGCCAGCAGTTACTCTTGGGGCGCCGGGGAGCTGTTTTTT.

The chain couples TRBV5-4 to TRBJ1-2, with 8 bases that match TRBD1. The CDR3 sequence is 13 residues long. The germline CDR1 and CDR2 sequences are SGHNT and YYREEE (reference sequence). Losses at the gene ends were 4 bases for V and 2 bases for J; bases not matched to a gene: 1. The CDR3 loop reads CASSRQGNYGYTF. CDR3 in DNA: TGTGCCAGCAGCCGACAGGGGAACTATGGCTACACCTTC. Full variable domain (outside the CDR3, taken from reference TRBV5-4 and TRBJ1-2): ETGVTQSPTHLIKTRGQQVTLRCSSQSGHNTVSWYQQALGQGPQFIFQYYREEENGRGNFPPRFSGLQFPNYSSELNVNALELDDSALYLCASSRQGNYGYTFGSGTRLTVV.

The chain has TRBV6-1 and TRBJ2-2, with 9 positions matching TRBD2. Germline values: CDR1 MNHNS, CDR2 SASEGT. The J segment lost 2 bases and the V segment lost 3 bases, leaving 4 bases of the junction unmatched. The CDR3 runs 16 residues. CDR3 protein: CASSEIAGVNTGELFF. Here the CDR3 DNA reads TGTGCCAGCAGTGAGATAGCGGGAGTTAACACCGGGGAGCTGTTTTTT.

J is TRBJ1-5 and V is TRBV9; 8 bases map to TRBD1. V dropped 4 bases and J dropped 3; count of bases not matched to a gene: 6. Germline V CDR1 and CDR2: SGDLS, YYNGEE. The CDR3 runs to 15 residues. The CDR3, as DNA: TGTGCCAGCAGCCGGACAGGGATTACCAATCAGCCCCAGCATTTT. This gives the protein CASSRTGITNQPQHF.

CDR3 coding DNA: TGTGCCAGCAGCCAAGGACTGCTGAGCTCCTACAATGAGCAGTTCTTC. Encoded protein: CASSQGLLSSYNEQFF. The V gene is TRBV3-1 (or the pseudogene TRBV3-2), the J gene TRBJ2-1; D is unresolved. Germline V gene lookup returns CDR1 LGHDT and CDR2 YNNKEL (reference sequence). Trimming pared 1 base from V and 0 bases from J, leaving 10 bases between. The CDR3 totals 16 residues.

The chain employs TRBV19 and TRBJ1-1; 8 nucleotides agree with TRBD1. The CDR3 consists of 15 residues. Trimming cost V 6 bases and J 0 bases; bases outside gene matches: 6. The germline V gene encodes CDR1 LNHDA and CDR2 SQIVND (reference sequence). The CDR3 DNA is TGTGCCAGTAGCCGCCGGGGACAGGTGAACACTGAAGCTTTCTTT. Translating gives CASSRRGQVNTEAFF.

The chain links TRBV19 to TRBJ1-2, with 12 nucleotides matching TRBD1. Germline CDR1 and CDR2: LNHDA and SQIVND (reference sequence). CDR3 length equals 14 residues. After removal of 4 bases from V and 7 bases from J, the junction contained 4 bases not matched to a gene. CDR3 protein: CASSTGQGASGYTF. For the CDR3, the DNA is TGTGCCAGTAGTACGGGACAGGGGGCTTCTGGCTACACCTTC. Based on the CDR3 plus reference TRBV19 and TRBJ1-2, the full variable domain is DGGITQSPKYLFRKEGQNVTLSCEQNLNHDAMYWYRQDPGQGLRLIYYSQIVNDFQKGDIAEGYSVSREKKESFPLTVTSAQKNPTAFYLCASSTGQGASGYTFGSGTRLTVV.

This clone was seen a handful of times. The chain joins TRBV20-1 to TRBJ2-5; maybe TRBD1 (5 bases). Germline loops: CDR1 DFQATT, CDR2 SNEGSKA (reference sequence). V was shortened by 5 bases and J by 5 bases, with 15 bases between the two germline ends. This CDR3 has 13 amino acids. The CDR3 DNA is TGCAGTGCTGGTGCAGGGTATCGGGAGACCCAGTACTTC. Translation: CSAGAGYRETQYF.

The chain carries TRBV18 and TRBJ2-2, with TRBD2 identical over 10 bases. CDR1 is KGHSH and CDR2 is LQKENI in the germline V gene. The CDR3 has 17 residues. Losses at the gene ends were 2 bases for V and 0 bases for J; bases not matched to a gene: 3. CDR3 DNA: TGTGCCAGCTCACCAAGCGGGAGGGCACCGAACACCGGGGAGCTGTTTTTT. Translation gives CASSPSGRAPNTGELFF.

The chain carries TRBV12-3 or TRBV12-4 and TRBJ1-5; D gene unclear. Trimming stripped 5 bases from V and 8 bases from J, with 13 bases between. The CDR3 is made up of 13 amino acids. The CDR3: CASSAPPGKPQHF. Written as DNA, the CDR3 is TGTGCCAGCAGTGCTCCCCCCGGGAAGCCCCAGCATTTT.

V is TRBV7-9 and J is TRBJ2-5; TRBD1 matches at 8 bases. The CDR3 has 13 amino acids. V dropped 2 bases and J dropped 5; count of bases not matched to a gene: 1. The germline V gene has CDR1 SEHNR and CDR2 FQNEAQ (reference sequence). This chain's CDR3 is CASSLQGAETQYF. The CDR3 nucleotides are TGTGCCAGCAGCTTACAGGGGGCTGAGACCCAGTACTTC.

The gene calls are TRBV15 and TRBJ2-4, with D possibly TRBD2 on 6 matching bases. Germline CDR1 reads LNHNV; CDR2 reads YYDKDF (reference sequence). CDR3 length equals 16 residues. The V end lost 1 base, the J end lost 0 bases, and 10 bases lay between the germline ends. The chain's CDR3 is CATSRALAIAKNIQYF. CDR3 DNA sequence: TGTGCCACCAGCAGAGCTCTAGCGATAGCCAAAAACATTCAGTACTTC.

The chain employs TRBV5-4 and TRBJ1-2, with D possibly being TRBD1 (6 bases). Germline V lookup: CDR1 SGHNT, CDR2 YYREEE (reference sequence). Trimming shortened V by 5 bases and J by 7 bases, and 15 bases separated the two germline ends. The CDR3 runs 13 residues. The CDR3 region has the DNA TGTGCCAGCAGGATGGGGGGGGCTTTTGGCTACACCTTC. It translates to CASRMGGAFGYTF.

This clone occurred many times. This rearrangement joins TRBV7-9 to TRBJ1-5; D not resolved. Germline assignment: CDR1 SEHNR and CDR2 FQNEAQ (reference sequence). The length of the CDR3 is 15 residues. Trimming took off 1 base at V and 0 bases at J, with 7 bases between the two ends. This CDR3 reads CASSLDGSSNQPQHF. As DNA, the CDR3 is TGTGCCAGCAGCTTAGATGGCAGTAGCAATCAGCCCCAGCATTTT.

This chain links TRBV7-3 with TRBJ2-2; D possibly corresponds to TRBD1 (6 bases). This CDR3 spans 15 amino acids. The germline V and J ends were trimmed by 5 bases and 4 bases, with 14 bases remaining between them. CDR1 is SGHTA and CDR2 is FQGTGA in the germline V gene. In DNA form, the CDR3 reads TGTGCCAGCAGCAGAATGGGGGCGGGCACCGGGGAGCTGTTTTTT. Translation: CASSRMGAGTGELFF.

The V gene is TRBV6-5, the J gene TRBJ1-1; the D gene is possibly TRBD1 (6 bases). CDR1 is MNHEY and CDR2 is SVGAGI in the germline V gene. This CDR3 is built from 13 residues. V lost 6 bases to trimming and J lost 1 base, with 9 bases between them. The chain's CDR3 is CASSQTGNTEAFF. The CDR3, as DNA: TGTGCCAGCAGCCAGACAGGGAACACTGAAGCTTTCTTT.

The chain links TRBV2 to TRBJ2-1; the match to TRBD2 covers 9 bases. Looked up from germline, CDR1 is SNHLY and CDR2 is FYNNEI. V was pared by 0 bases and J by 9 bases, with 9 bases of the junction left unmatched. The length of the CDR3 is 16 residues. CDR3 sequence reads: CASSEAASGIAGEQFF. For the CDR3, the DNA is TGTGCCAGCAGTGAAGCGGCTAGCGGGATAGCCGGTGAGCAGTTCTTC.

This chain uses TRBV7-8 with TRBJ1-5; D possibly corresponds to TRBD1 (5 bases). The CDR3 loop spans 15 amino acids. Trimming removed 2 bases from V and 7 bases from J, with 15 bases in between. The germline V gene encodes CDR1 SGHVS and CDR2 FQNEAQ. CDR3 residues: CASSLLGQGGQPQHF. CDR3 bases: TGTGCCAGCAGCTTACTAGGGCAGGGAGGGCAGCCCCAGCATTTT. Combining the CDR3 with reference TRBV7-8 and TRBJ1-5 gives the whole variable domain GAGVSQSPRYKVAKRGQDVALRCDPISGHVSLFWYQQALGQGPEFLTYFQNEAQLDKSGLPSDRFFAERPEGSVSTLKIQRTQQEDSAVYLCASSLLGQGGQPQHFGDGTRLSIL.

The gene calls are TRBV7-9 and TRBJ2-3; D may be TRBD1 (5 bases). The V end lost 0 bases, the J end lost 4 bases, and 11 bases lay between the germline ends. The CDR3 extends over 15 amino acids. Germline CDR1 and CDR2: SEHNR and FQNEAQ (reference sequence). CDR3 amino acids: CASSLAKGYSDTQYF. CDR3 in DNA: TGTGCCAGCAGCTTAGCCAAGGGGTACTCAGATACGCAGTATTTT.

The chain employs TRBV7-3 and TRBJ2-5, with D perhaps matching TRBD1 (6 bases). CDR1 is SGHTA, CDR2 FQGTGA, per germline. This CDR3 has 14 residues. Trimming pared 4 bases from V and 7 bases from J, leaving 16 bases between. CDR3 nucleotides: TGTGCCAGCAGCTCAGCTGGGGGCCCGGGGACCCAGTACTTC. Protein sequence: CASSSAGGPGTQYF.

The chain uses TRBV2 and TRBJ1-3; weak D call: TRBD1 (5 bases). V was pared by 6 bases and J by 1 base, with 10 bases between. Germline V CDR1 and CDR2: SNHLY, FYNNEI. The CDR3 spans 14 residues. The CDR3: CASRPGTSGNTIYF. The CDR3 DNA reads as TGTGCCAGCAGACCTGGGACTTCTGGAAACACCATATATTTT.

The chain has TRBV30 and TRBJ1-5; 12 bases line up with TRBD1. The trim removed 0 bases at V and 1 base at J, leaving 4 bases unmatched. The CDR3 length is 17 residues. Per germline, CDR1 GTSNPN and CDR2 SVGIG (reference sequence). CDR3 bases: TGTGCCTGGAGTGTGGGACAGGGGGCGGTGAGCAATCAGCCCCAGCATTTT. It codes for CAWSVGQGAVSNQPQHF.

The rearrangement uses TRBV7-9 and TRBJ2-2; 7 positions agree with TRBD2. Germline V gives CDR1 SEHNR, CDR2 FQNEAQ (reference sequence). This CDR3 contains 16 residues. The trim removed 5 bases at V and 4 bases at J, leaving 10 bases unmatched. The CDR3 DNA reads as TGTGCCAGCAGCCCAGGTGGCGGGAGTATCACCGGGGAGCTGTTTTTT. It encodes CASSPGGGSITGELFF.

This chain connects TRBV10-3 to TRBJ1-3; a weak D match, TRBD1 (6 bases). Germline-derived CDR1 and CDR2 are ENHRY and SYGVKD. The CDR3 contains 13 residues. The V and J ends lost 4 bases and 3 bases respectively, with 7 bases between them. This chain's CDR3 is CAISGTVGNTIYF. In DNA, the CDR3 is TGTGCCATCAGTGGGACAGTTGGAAACACCATATATTTT.

This rearrangement joins TRBV4-1 to TRBJ1-6, with D perhaps TRBD1 (5 bases). V shed 0 bases and J shed 5 bases, with 11 bases lying between them. The CDR3 runs to 16 residues. Germline V gene sequence: CDR1 MGHRA, CDR2 YSYEKL. This CDR3 reads CASSQEVSRDNSPLHF. CDR3 bases: TGCGCCAGCAGCCAAGAAGTGAGCAGGGATAATTCACCCCTCCACTTT.

The chain links TRBV28 to TRBJ2-3; the D is unclear. CDR1 and CDR2 (germline): MDHEN, SYDVKM. CDR3 size: 12 residues. Deletions cut 10 bases from V and 1 base from J, with 9 bases between. Here the CDR3 DNA reads TGTGCCACCCGCACTGGCACAGATACGCAGTATTTT. Protein product: CATRTGTDTQYF.

Of note for this clone: The same CDR3 is also encoded by other DNA sequences in this sample. The V gene is TRBV18, the J gene TRBJ1-1; 7 bases line up with TRBD1. Trimming cost V 4 bases and J 2 bases; bases outside gene matches: 1. The germline V gene encodes CDR1 KGHSH and CDR2 LQKENI. The CDR3 totals 13 residues. Here the CDR3 reads CASSRQGNTEAFF. Here the CDR3 DNA reads TGTGCCAGCTCACGACAGGGAAACACTGAAGCTTTCTTT.